This TCR beta chain was recorded in a study of technical replicates of blood from several donors. The CDR3 contains 16 residues. From germline, CDR1 is SGHVS and CDR2 FNYEAQ. Trimming stripped 2 bases from V and 4 bases from J, with 15 bases between. TCRdb's table, derived via immunoSEQ multiplex PCR, lists solely in-frame clones and lacks some. This sample has around 30,000 clones; approximately 92% occur once, and the top ten carry around 3.9%. The sequence was collected from a human donor in good health. Some clones in this sample may be carry-over from other donors' samples. The rearrangement joins TRBV7-6 to TRBJ1-5; D not certain. Sequenced material: PBMCs. This chain's CDR3 is CASSLQAAGGNQPQHF. DNA of the CDR3: TGTGCCAGCAGCTTACAGGCAGCCGGCGGGAATCAGCCCCAGCATTTT.